The 14 T cell receptor beta chains given below trace back to one sample, sequenced in a study of T cell responses to AZD1222 COVID-19 vaccine. TCRdb's table, derived via immunoSEQ multiplex PCR, lists solely in-frame clones and lacks some. The repertoire holds 89,000 or so clones, with approximately 88% as singletons. The sequencing here drew on peripheral blood, taken on day 0 of AZD1222 vaccination. The receptor set was obtained from an adult in good health.

This clone was observed a handful of times. The J gene is TRBJ2-6, the V gene TRBV6-1; D assignment may be TRBD1 or TRBD2 (5 bases each). This CDR3 region has 16 residues. CDR1 is MNHNS and CDR2 is SASEGT in the germline V gene. Trimming shortened V by 3 bases and J by 1 base, and 10 bases separated the two germline ends. CDR3 coding DNA: TGTGCCAGCAGTGACGCAGGGACGTCTGGGGCCAACGTCCTGACTTTC. This encodes CASSDAGTSGANVLTF.

The V and J genes are TRBV11-3 and TRBJ2-5, with D possibly TRBD2 on 5 matching bases. Trimming took off 0 bases at V and 7 bases at J, with 9 bases between the two ends. Looked up from germline, CDR1 is SGHNT and CDR2 is YENEEA. CDR3 length: 13 residues. This chain's CDR3 is CASSLEPGGTQYF. Written as DNA, the CDR3 is TGTGCCAGCAGCTTAGAACCCGGAGGGACCCAGTACTTC.

This clone turned up a few times. The chain is built from TRBV4-1 and TRBJ2-7; D is perhaps TRBD2 (6 bases). Germline V CDR1 and CDR2: MGHRA, YSYEKL. This CDR3 contains 16 residues. Trimming removed 8 bases from V and 2 bases from J, with 22 bases in between. The CDR3 DNA reads TGCGCCAGCCGACCAGGGAGAGGAGGGGAAACCTACGAGCAGTACTTC. Translating it yields CASRPGRGGETYEQYF.

This sequence joins TRBV10-3 and TRBJ1-1; the D gene is possibly TRBD1 (6 bases). V lost 5 bases and J lost 5, with 18 bases in between. CDR1 ENHRY and CDR2 SYGVKD come from the germline V gene. CDR3 length: 15 amino acids. The DNA for the CDR3 is TGTGCCATCAGTACCCCTACAGGGACGGGAACTGAAGCTTTCTTT. Its translation is CAISTPTGTGTEAFF.

With regard to this clone: This specimen includes other DNA sequences encoding the same CDR3. This chain links TRBV7-9 with TRBJ2-5; D is uncertain. Per the germline V gene, CDR1 is SEHNR and CDR2 is FQNEAQ (reference sequence). Trimming pared 5 bases from V and 5 bases from J, leaving 6 bases between. This CDR3 is built from 11 residues. The CDR3: CASSPQETQYF. The CDR3 bases are TGTGCCAGCAGCCCTCAGGAGACCCAGTACTTC. The full variable domain, its missing parts supplied by reference TRBV7-9 and TRBJ2-5, is DTGVSQNPRHKITKRGQNVTFRCDPISEHNRLYWYRQTLGQGPEFLTYFQNEAQLEKSRLLSDRFSAERPKGSFSTLEIQRTEQGDSAMYLCASSPQETQYFGPGTRLLVL.

J is TRBJ2-5 and V is TRBV9; 9 nucleotides match TRBD2. The V gene's germline CDR1 is SGDLS and CDR2 YYNGEE. CDR3 size: 14 residues. V was clipped by 4 bases and J by 3 bases; unmatched bases: 4. CDR3 region: CASSPRLAEETQYF. As DNA, the CDR3 is TGTGCCAGCAGCCCTAGACTAGCGGAAGAGACCCAGTACTTC.

For the CDR3, the DNA is TGTGCCCGCGGGGGGGGGAGTTATAACCCCCAAGAGACCCAGTACTTC. Residues: CARGGGSYNPQETQYF. The rearrangement links TRBV28 to TRBJ2-5, with TRBD2 matching over 9 bases. Per germline, CDR1 MDHEN and CDR2 SYDVKM. There are 16 residues in the CDR3. Trimming removed 11 bases from V and 1 base from J; junction bases left unmatched: 14. The full variable domain, completed using reference TRBV28 and TRBJ2-5, is DVKVTQSSRYLVKRTGEKVFLECVQDMDHENMFWYRQDPGLGLRLIYFSYDVKMKEKGDIPEGYSVSREKKERFSLILESASTNQTSMYLCARGGGSYNPQETQYFGPGTRLLVL.

V usage is TRBV2 and J usage is TRBJ1-1, with D tentatively TRBD1 (6 bases). The CDR3 contains 15 residues. Trimming left V 6 bases short and J 5 bases short, with 19 bases between. The germline V gene encodes CDR1 SNHLY and CDR2 FYNNEI. The CDR3 here is CASSEGRGVGTEAFF. CDR3 sequence (DNA): TGTGCCAGCAGCGAGGGCAGGGGCGTAGGAACTGAAGCTTTCTTT.

The chain uses TRBV7-9 and TRBJ2-7; D is possibly TRBD1 or TRBD2 (5 bases each). This CDR3 has 13 residues. The ends were cut back, 4 bases at V and 3 bases at J, with 10 bases in the middle. Germline loops: CDR1 SEHNR, CDR2 FQNEAQ (reference sequence). CDR3 loop: CASSSWGNYEQYF. The CDR3 coding sequence is TGTGCCAGCAGCTCCTGGGGGAACTACGAGCAGTACTTC.

This chain links TRBV4-2 with TRBJ2-7, with a weak D call TRBD2 (6 bases). CDR3 length equals 14 residues. With 1 base removed from V and 6 bases from J, the gap between germline ends came to 13 bases. Germline CDR1 and CDR2: LGHNA and YNFKEQ. CDR3: CASSQVETRGEQYF. The CDR3 DNA follows: TGTGCCAGCAGCCAAGTGGAGACTAGGGGCGAGCAGTACTTC.

The J gene is TRBJ2-3, the V gene TRBV11-3, with TRBD2 matching over 10 bases. In germline, CDR1 is SGHNT, CDR2 YENEEA. The CDR3 spans 15 residues. J gave up 5 bases and V 5 bases, and 7 bases lay outside the gene matches. The CDR3 DNA is TGTGCCAGCAGCGCCGGGACTAGCGTCGGAGATACGCAGTATTTT. Translation gives CASSAGTSVGDTQYF.

The V and J genes are TRBV14 and TRBJ1-2, with unresolved D. This CDR3 is 16 amino acids long. Germline CDR1 SGHDN, CDR2 FVKESK. The V end was cut by 1 base, the J end by 3 bases, with 15 bases between. The CDR3 sequence: CASSQGTPWLYYGYTF. As DNA, the CDR3 is TGTGCCAGCAGCCAAGGAACACCCTGGTTGTACTATGGCTACACCTTC. The entire variable domain, with the rest obtained from reference TRBV14 and TRBJ1-2, is as follows: EAGVTQFPSHSVIEKGQTVTLRCDPISGHDNLYWYRRVMGKEIKFLLHFVKESKQDESGMPNNRFLAERTGGTYSTLKVQPAELEDSGVYFCASSQGTPWLYYGYTFGSGTRLTVV.

The rearrangement uses TRBV30 and TRBJ1-1; 7 positions agree with TRBD1. The trim removed 7 bases at V and 7 bases at J, leaving 15 bases unmatched. The CDR3 sequence is 14 residues long. Germline V gene lookup returns CDR1 GTSNPN and CDR2 SVGIG (reference sequence). The CDR3 protein is CAYRGYLGFGEAFF. CDR3 nucleotides: TGTGCCTACAGGGGATATCTCGGGTTCGGTGAAGCTTTCTTT.

This chain links TRBV13 with TRBJ2-2; D call uncertain. This CDR3 contains 15 residues. V lost 3 bases to trimming and J lost 0 bases, with 8 bases between them. Germline V lookup: CDR1 PRHDT, CDR2 FYEKMQ (reference sequence). This CDR3 is CASSFAQANTGELFF. The CDR3 nucleotides read TGTGCCAGCAGCTTTGCGCAAGCGAACACCGGGGAGCTGTTTTTT.